One sample yielded the 12 T cell receptor beta chains listed below, sequenced in a study of PD-L1 blockade in urothelial cancer. Clones were sequenced by immunoSEQ multiplex PCR, and TCRdb holds only the in-frame ones, with some missing. Seen here are more than 70,000 clones, roughly 89% observed once, and the top ten hold approximately 3.2%. This material consisted of PBMCs, taken around atezolizumab (anti-PD-L1) treatment. These receptors were taken from a man aged 55 to 69 with urothelial cancer.

In DNA form, the CDR3 reads TGCGCCAGCAGCTTAGGCCGGGCAACTAATGAAAAACTGTTTTTT. Its translation: CASSLGRATNEKLFF. The gene calls are TRBV5-1 and TRBJ1-4; unclear D gene. V was clipped by 2 bases and J by 0 bases, with 8 bases between them. The CDR3 runs to 15 residues. The germline V gene encodes CDR1 SGHRS and CDR2 YFSETQ. Full variable domain (remainder filled in from reference TRBV5-1 and TRBJ1-4): KAGVTQTPRYLIKTRGQQVTLSCSPISGHRSVSWYQQTPGQGLQFLFEYFSETQRNKGNFPGRFSGRQFSNSRSEMNVSTLELGDSALYLCASSLGRATNEKLFFGSGTQLSVL.

V is TRBV7-9 and J is TRBJ2-5; a possible D gene is TRBD2 (5 bases). The germline gives CDR1 SEHNR, CDR2 FQNEAQ (reference sequence). CDR3 length: 11 residues. Trimming took 7 bases from V and 5 from J, leaving 8 bases between them. CDR3 loop: CASTWEETQYF. CDR3 coding DNA: TGTGCCAGCACCTGGGAGGAGACCCAGTACTTC.

This sequence joins TRBV19 and TRBJ2-7; 7 nucleotides align to TRBD1. The CDR3 length is 15 residues. V trimming: 2 bases; J trimming: 3 bases; junction bases outside the gene matches: 7. CDR1 and CDR2 from the germline V gene are LNHDA and SQIVND (reference sequence). CDR3 region: CASSILGQAGYEQYF. The CDR3 DNA sequence: TGTGCCAGTAGTATACTTGGACAGGCGGGCTACGAGCAGTACTTC.

The chain uses TRBV2 and TRBJ2-4; tentatively, D is TRBD2 (6 bases). The CDR3 is 14 amino acids. V was pared by 6 bases and J by 11 bases, with 20 bases between. Germline CDR1 and CDR2: SNHLY and FYNNEI. Written as DNA, the CDR3 is TGTGCCAGCAGGGAGGGACTGGGGGGTCTTCTTCAGTACTTC. Residues: CASREGLGGLLQYF.

The chain employs TRBV5-1 and TRBJ2-7; D is perhaps TRBD1 (6 bases). Germline CDR1 SGHRS, CDR2 YFSETQ. Between the trimmed V and J ends, which lost 0 bases and 3 bases, there was a span of 7 bases. The CDR3 has 13 amino acids. CDR3 in amino acids: CASSLEGGYEQYF. The DNA of the CDR3 is TGCGCCAGCAGCTTGGAAGGGGGCTACGAGCAGTACTTC.

This rearrangement joins TRBV5-1 to TRBJ1-1, with no clear D. V shed 0 bases and J shed 1 base, with 7 bases lying between them. CDR1 and CDR2 (germline): SGHRS, YFSETQ. This CDR3 has 14 residues. In nucleotides, the CDR3 is TGCGCCAGCAGCTTGGGGGCCAGGAACACTGAAGCTTTCTTT. Its protein is CASSLGARNTEAFF.

The chain has TRBV5-1 and TRBJ2-3; TRBD1 aligns across 9 bases. Losses at the gene ends were 4 bases for V and 3 bases for J; bases not matched to a gene: 6. Per the germline V gene, CDR1 is SGHRS and CDR2 is YFSETQ. CDR3 size: 15 residues. The CDR3 coding sequence is TGCGCCAGCAGCCAGTCCGGGACAGGGACAGATACGCAGTATTTT. Its protein is CASSQSGTGTDTQYF.

The chain carries TRBV6-4 and TRBJ2-2, with D perhaps matching TRBD2 (5 bases). This CDR3 has 13 residues. Trimming cost V 4 bases and J 6 bases, with 9 bases left between them. Germline V gives CDR1 MRHNA, CDR2 SNTAGT. CDR3 DNA: TGTGCCAGCAGTGGTGAGGGCGCCGGGGAGCTGTTTTTT. This gives the protein CASSGEGAGELFF.

This clone appeared once. This chain links TRBV5-5 with TRBJ1-4, with 8 bases fitting TRBD1. This CDR3 is built from 15 residues. The germline V gene encodes CDR1 SGHKS and CDR2 YYEKEE (reference sequence). V was clipped by 0 bases and J by 7 bases; unmatched bases: 5. CDR3 protein: CASSLDGQGGEKLFF. Here the CDR3 DNA reads TGTGCCAGCAGCTTGGACGGACAGGGCGGTGAAAAACTGTTTTTT.

The V gene is TRBV5-4, the J gene TRBJ1-2; 8 bases map to TRBD1. Germline V gives CDR1 SGHNT, CDR2 YYREEE (reference sequence). This CDR3 spans 15 amino acids. J gave up 8 bases and V 0 bases, and 9 bases lay outside the gene matches. CDR3 amino acids: CASSLAPGGGGGYTF. In DNA, the CDR3 is TGTGCCAGCAGCTTGGCTCCAGGGGGCGGAGGCGGCTACACCTTC.

The chain employs TRBV5-1 and TRBJ1-1, with TRBD1 identical over 8 bases. The V gene's germline CDR1 is SGHRS and CDR2 YFSETQ. The ends lost 3 bases at V and 0 bases at J; junction bases unmatched: 4. This CDR3 has 15 amino acids. The CDR3 DNA is TGCGCCAGCAGCTACGCGACAGGGGTGAACACTGAAGCTTTCTTT. Translating it yields CASSYATGVNTEAFF.

The chain employs TRBV6-5 and TRBJ2-3, with D uncertain. Germline loops: CDR1 MNHEY, CDR2 SVGAGI. V lost 2 bases and J lost 0, with 6 bases in between. The CDR3 has 14 residues. The CDR3 reads CASSYRLSTDTQYF. The CDR3 bases are TGTGCCAGCAGTTACCGACTGAGCACAGATACGCAGTATTTT.